This record covers a single T cell receptor (beta chain). This specimen comes from a study of blood T cell repertoires in COVID-19. Study background: Acute and convalescent COVID-19 specimens originated in the United States, Italy and Spain.

The germline CDR1 and CDR2 sequences are SGHDT and YYEEEE. With 0 bases removed from V and 4 bases from J, the gap between germline ends came to 14 bases. This CDR3 contains 16 residues. Clones were read by immunoSEQ multiplex PCR, and TCRdb kept only the in-frame ones, dropping some. The table lists more than 110,000 clones, approximately 84% of them singletons. The V gene is TRBV5-6, the J gene TRBJ2-1; D unresolved. The material sequenced was peripheral blood. The source is a human donor in a cohort sampled during active COVID-19. The CDR3 sequence is CASSLERGGDYNEQFF. The CDR3 DNA reads TGTGCCAGCAGCTTGGAACGAGGCGGCGATTACAATGAGCAGTTCTTC. The full variable domain, in which reference TRBV5-6 and TRBJ2-1 provide the parts outside the CDR3, is DAGVTQSPTHLIKTRGQQVTLRCSPKSGHDTVSWYQQALGQGPQFIFQYYEEEERQRGNFPDRFSGHQFPNYSSELNVNALLLGDSALYLCASSLERGGDYNEQFFGPGTRLTVL.